This TCR beta chain emerged from a study of cytomegalovirus exposure and HLA in healthy donors. Study-wide points: CMV serostatus was the sole immune exposure information available. Among CMV-associated TCR beta chains, most appeared HLA-restricted in a later analysis.

As concerns this clone: Its specificity is unknown.

Losses at the gene ends were 0 bases for V and 6 bases for J; bases not matched to a gene: 5. CDR3 length equals 15 residues. Germline values: CDR1 MNHEY, CDR2 SVGAGI. The primer mix had 60 Vbeta and 13 Jbeta primers. Generated by immunoSEQ multiplex PCR, the TCRdb table keeps only in-frame clones and is missing some. The sample has 100,000 to 150,000 clones; around 80% are singletons. This sequence joins TRBV6-5 and TRBJ1-5; 7 bases line up with TRBD1. The sequenced material came from PBMCs. This TCR was recovered from a woman in her twenties or thirties in good health and CMV-seronegative. The DNA for the CDR3 is TGTGCCAGCAGTTACTCGAGGGGGCTCGGTCAGCCCCAGCATTTT. This gives the protein CASSYSRGLGQPQHF.